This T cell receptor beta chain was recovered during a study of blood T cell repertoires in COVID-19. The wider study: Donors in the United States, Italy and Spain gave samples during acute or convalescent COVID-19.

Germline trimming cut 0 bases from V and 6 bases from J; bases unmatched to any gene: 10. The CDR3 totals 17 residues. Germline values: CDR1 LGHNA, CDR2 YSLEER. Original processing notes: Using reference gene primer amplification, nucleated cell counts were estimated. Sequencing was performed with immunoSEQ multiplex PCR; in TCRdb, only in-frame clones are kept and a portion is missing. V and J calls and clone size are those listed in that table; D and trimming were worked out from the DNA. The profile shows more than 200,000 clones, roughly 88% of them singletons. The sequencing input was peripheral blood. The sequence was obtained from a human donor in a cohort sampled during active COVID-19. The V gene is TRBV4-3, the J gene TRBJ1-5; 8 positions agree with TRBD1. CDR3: CASSQDVGAGGGQPQHF. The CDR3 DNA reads TGCGCCAGCAGCCAAGATGTAGGGGCAGGGGGCGGTCAGCCCCAGCATTTT.